The next 4 T cell receptor beta chains were all read from a single sample in a study of T cell changes during pregnancy in multiple sclerosis. Some clones are missing from TCRdb's copy, which holds only in-frame ones; the method was immunoSEQ multiplex PCR. The sample consists of 65,000 to 75,000 clones, approximately 90% of them appearing once. Sequencing was performed on peripheral blood, taken in the second trimester of pregnancy. The receptors stem from a female donor with multiple sclerosis, enrolled in a pregnancy study.

The chain links TRBV11-2 to TRBJ1-1; tentatively, D is TRBD1 (5 bases). The V end lost 5 bases, the J end lost 6 bases, and 13 bases lay between the germline ends. The CDR3 is 13 residues long. Germline lookup yields CDR1 SGHAT and CDR2 FQNNGV. The CDR3 coding sequence is TGTGCCAGCAGCCAAGGGGCTTGGGCTGAAGCTTTCTTT. Translating it yields CASSQGAWAEAFF. Filled out from reference TRBV11-2 and TRBJ1-1, the complete variable domain reads EAGVAQSPRYKIIEKRQSVAFWCNPISGHATLYWYQQILGQGPKLLIQFQNNGVVDDSQLPKDRFSAERLKGVDSTLKIQPAKLEDSAVYLCASSQGAWAEAFFGQGTRLTVV.

V gene TRBV19 combines with J gene TRBJ1-5; no firm D call. From germline, CDR1 is LNHDA and CDR2 SQIVND (reference sequence). This CDR3 is 15 amino acids long. Trimming left V 7 bases short and J 0 bases short, with 13 bases between. The CDR3 DNA reads TGTGCCAGTACCGACCAAGACACTAGCAATCAGCCCCAGCATTTT. It translates to CASTDQDTSNQPQHF.

In this sample, this clone turned up once. J is TRBJ1-5 and V is TRBV2, with D possibly matching TRBD1 (6 bases). The CDR3 extends over 15 amino acids. The ends were cut back, 8 bases at V and 6 bases at J, with 20 bases in the middle. From germline, CDR1 is SNHLY and CDR2 FYNNEI. CDR3 sequence (DNA): TGTGCCAGCCAGCGGGGGGGCAGGGCGGGTCAGCCCCAGCATTTT. It is translated as CASQRGGRAGQPQHF.

This clone appeared once. The V call is TRBV7-2, the J call TRBJ1-1, with D unclear. The length of the CDR3 is 13 residues. Germline V gene lookup returns CDR1 SGHTA and CDR2 FQGNSA. V shed 0 bases and J shed 8 bases, with 10 bases lying between them. CDR3 nucleotide sequence: TGTGCCAGCAGCTTAGCGGAGGCCTCCGAAGCTTTCTTT. Amino acids: CASSLAEASEAFF.